This TCR beta chain was identified in a study of T cell changes during pregnancy in multiple sclerosis. Sequencing used immunoSEQ multiplex PCR; TCRdb keeps in-frame clones, though not all of them. The sample shows under 55,000 clones, around 93% of them seen only once. The V and J ends lost 1 base and 4 bases respectively, with 13 bases between them. CDR3 length: 15 amino acids. CDR1 is SGHTA, CDR2 FQGNSA, per germline. The specimen comprised peripheral blood, sampled in the second trimester of pregnancy. This sequence originates from a female donor with multiple sclerosis, enrolled in a pregnancy study. This chain joins TRBV7-2 and TRBJ1-2; TRBD1 is a possible D gene (5 bases). The CDR3 DNA sequence: TGTGCCAGCAGCTTAGTGGACATGACGGGCTATGGCTACACCTTC. Translation gives CASSLVDMTGYGYTF.